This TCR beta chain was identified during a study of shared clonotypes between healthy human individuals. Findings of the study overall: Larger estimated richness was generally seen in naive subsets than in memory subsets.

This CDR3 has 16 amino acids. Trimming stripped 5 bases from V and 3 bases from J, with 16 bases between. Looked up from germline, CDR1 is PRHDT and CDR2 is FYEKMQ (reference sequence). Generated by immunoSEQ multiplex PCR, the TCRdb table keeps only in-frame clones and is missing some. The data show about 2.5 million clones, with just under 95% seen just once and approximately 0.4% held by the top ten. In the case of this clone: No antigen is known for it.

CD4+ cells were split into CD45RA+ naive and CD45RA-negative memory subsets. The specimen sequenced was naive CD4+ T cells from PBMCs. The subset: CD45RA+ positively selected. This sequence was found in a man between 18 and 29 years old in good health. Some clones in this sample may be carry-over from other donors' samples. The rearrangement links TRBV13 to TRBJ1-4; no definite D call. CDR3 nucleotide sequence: TGTGCCAGCAGCCCGCGGGGATGGGTATCTAATGAAAAACTGTTTTTT. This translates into CASSPRGWVSNEKLFF.